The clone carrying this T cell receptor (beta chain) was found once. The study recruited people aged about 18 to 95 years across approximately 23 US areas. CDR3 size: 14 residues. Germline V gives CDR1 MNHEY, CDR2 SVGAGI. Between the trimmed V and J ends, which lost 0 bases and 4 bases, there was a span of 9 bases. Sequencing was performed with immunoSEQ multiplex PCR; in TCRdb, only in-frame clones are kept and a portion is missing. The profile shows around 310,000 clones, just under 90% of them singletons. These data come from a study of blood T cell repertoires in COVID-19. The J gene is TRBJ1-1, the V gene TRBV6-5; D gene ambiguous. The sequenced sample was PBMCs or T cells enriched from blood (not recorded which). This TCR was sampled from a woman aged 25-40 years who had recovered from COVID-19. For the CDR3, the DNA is TGTGCCAGCAGTTACTCGATTCCCAGCACTGAAGCTTTCTTT. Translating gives CASSYSIPSTEAFF.